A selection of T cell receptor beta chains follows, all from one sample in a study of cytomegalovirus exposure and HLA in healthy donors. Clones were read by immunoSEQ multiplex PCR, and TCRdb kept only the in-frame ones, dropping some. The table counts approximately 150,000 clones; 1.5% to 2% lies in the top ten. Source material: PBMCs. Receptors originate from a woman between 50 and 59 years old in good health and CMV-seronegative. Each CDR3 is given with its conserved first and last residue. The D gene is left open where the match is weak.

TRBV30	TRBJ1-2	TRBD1	CAWTPGDRSRGYTF	TGTGCCTGGACCCCCGGGGACAGATCCCGCGGCTACACCTTC
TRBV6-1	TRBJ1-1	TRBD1	CASSEAAGGTEAFF	TGTGCCAGCAGTGAAGCTGCAGGGGGCACTGAAGCTTTCTTT
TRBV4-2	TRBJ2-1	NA	CASSQEGSGGNEQFF	TGTGCCAGCAGCCAAGAAGGCAGTGGCGGCAATGAGCAGTTCTTC
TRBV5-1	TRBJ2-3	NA	CASSFDAGGGTDTQYF	TGCGCCAGCAGCTTCGATGCGGGCGGAGGCACAGATACGCAGTATTTT
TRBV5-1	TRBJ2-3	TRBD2	CASSYIQSGRGTDTQYF	TGCGCCAGCAGCTATATACAAAGCGGGAGGGGGACAGATACGCAGTATTTT
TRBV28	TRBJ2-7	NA	CASSLSSPERGYEQYF	TGTGCCAGCAGTTTATCTTCCCCGGAAAGAGGATACGAGCAGTACTTC
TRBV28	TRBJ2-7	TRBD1	CASSLGQGKARPYEQYF	TGTGCCAGCAGTTTGGGACAGGGTAAGGCGCGGCCCTACGAGCAGTACTTC
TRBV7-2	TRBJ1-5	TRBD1	CASSLTQGGGQPQHF	TGTGCCAGCAGCTTGACACAGGGGGGCGGGCAGCCCCAGCATTTT
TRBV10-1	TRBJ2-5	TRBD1	CASSERDRGEFGETQYF	TGCGCCAGCAGTGAGCGGGACAGGGGTGAGTTCGGGGAGACCCAGTACTTC
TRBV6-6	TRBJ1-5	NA	CATRGVGNQPQHF	TGTGCCACCCGGGGAGTGGGCAATCAGCCCCAGCATTTT
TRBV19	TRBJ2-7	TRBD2	CASSMTSGGIYEQYF	TGTGCCAGTAGTATGACCAGCGGGGGGATCTACGAGCAGTACTTC
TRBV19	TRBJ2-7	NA	CASSITDTLYEQYF	TGTGCCAGTAGTATCACGGACACTCTCTACGAGCAGTACTTC
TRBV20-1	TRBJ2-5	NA	CSARESGYNYF	TGCAGTGCTAGAGAGAGCGGGTACAATTACTTC
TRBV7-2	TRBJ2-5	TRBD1	CASSFNRGETQYF	TGTGCCAGCAGCTTCAACAGGGGAGAGACCCAGTACTTC
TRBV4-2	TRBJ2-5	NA	CASSQDWGQRETQYF	TGTGCCAGCAGCCAAGATTGGGGCCAACGGGAGACCCAGTACTTC
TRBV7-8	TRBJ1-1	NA	CASSLGLANTEAFF	TGTGCCAGCAGCTTAGGCTTGGCGAACACTGAAGCTTTCTTT
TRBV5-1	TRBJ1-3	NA	CASSPTTGNTIYF	TGCGCCAGCAGCCCGACTACAGGAAACACCATATATTTT
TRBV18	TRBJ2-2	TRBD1	CASSPLTGDTGELFF	TGTGCCAGCTCACCATTAACAGGGGACACCGGGGAGCTGTTTTTT
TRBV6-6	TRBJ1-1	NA	CASSYPGAIGNEAFF	TGTGCCAGCAGTTACCCAGGGGCGATAGGTAACGAAGCTTTCTTT
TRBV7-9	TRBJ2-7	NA	CASSLGSSASEQYF	TGTGCCAGCAGCTTAGGGTCTTCCGCGTCTGAGCAGTACTTC
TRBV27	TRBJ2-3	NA	CASSPRTGSTDTQYF	TGTGCCAGCAGTCCTCGGACTGGGAGCACAGATACGCAGTATTTT
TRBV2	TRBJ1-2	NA	CASIPGNYGYTF	TGTGCCAGCATCCCAGGGAACTATGGCTACACCTTC
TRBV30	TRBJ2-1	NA	CAWSVTAGNEQFF	TGTGCCTGGAGTGTTACGGCGGGGAATGAGCAGTTCTTC